The clone carrying this TCR beta chain has a handful of counts. Its antigen remains unidentified. This entry belongs to a study of CD8+ T cells in alopecia areata. Study overall: The drug, oral tofacitinib, was given to treated patients at 5 to 10 mg twice daily.

T lymphocytes (CD4+ and CD8+) were sorted from PBMCs. Study conclusions and caveats: Higher clonality was seen in lesional scalp than in normal scalp, especially in alopecia totalis/universalis. Mice showed TCR sharing more clearly than patients did, possibly owing to HLA.

The V end was cut by 4 bases, the J end by 5 bases, with 11 bases between. The CDR3 length is 13 residues. Germline V lookup: CDR1 MNHEY, CDR2 SMNVEV (reference sequence). The authors extracted RNA and reverse transcribed it into cDNA as the sequencing template. Profiling relied on immunoSEQ multiplex PCR, and the TCRdb table lists in-frame clones only, not all of them. The sample lists over 120,000 clones; approximately 50% were seen once. The origin of this receptor is a human donor with alopecia areata. The sequenced sample was CD4+ T cells sorted from blood, obtained at week 0. V is TRBV27 and J is TRBJ2-5; possible D gene TRBD1, 5 bases. In nucleotides, the CDR3 is TGTGCCAGCAGTTCAAGGGGTGGCGAGACCCAGTACTTC. Its protein is CASSSRGGETQYF.